Following are 4 T cell receptor beta chains from one sample sequenced in a study of shared clonotypes between healthy human individuals. The repertoire was sequenced with immunoSEQ multiplex PCR; TCRdb's copy has only in-frame clones and lacks some. The table records over a million clones, around 74% of them present only once. The sequenced material came from memory CD4+ T cells sorted from blood. As for subset: CD45RA-negative fraction. These receptors were taken from a man aged 18 to 29 in good health.

On this clone: Its ends do not fully match the called genes, so a read error is possible. This rearrangement joins TRBV7-2 to TRBJ2-1; 9 bases are shared with TRBD1. Germline V gene data show CDR1 as SGHTA and CDR2 as FQGNSA. The CDR3 has 15 residues. The CDR3 loop is CASNLRTGAYNEQFF. The CDR3 DNA follows: TGTGCCAGCAACTTAAGGACAGGGGCATACAATGAGCAGTTCTTC.

This chain's CDR3 is CASSSDRVRSNEQYF. The CDR3 region has the DNA TGTGCCAGCAGCTCGGACAGGGTGAGGAGTAACGAGCAGTACTTC. The V call is TRBV5-4, the J call TRBJ2-7; 8 positions agree with TRBD1. Unmatched junction bases numbered 10, after V lost 3 bases and J lost 5 bases. The germline CDR1 and CDR2 sequences are SGHNT and YYREEE (reference sequence). This CDR3 has 15 residues. The full variable domain, rest sourced from reference TRBV5-4 and TRBJ2-7, is ETGVTQSPTHLIKTRGQQVTLRCSSQSGHNTVSWYQQALGQGPQFIFQYYREEENGRGNFPPRFSGLQFPNYSSELNVNALELDDSALYLCASSSDRVRSNEQYFGPGTRLTVT.

The chain carries TRBV4-1 and TRBJ2-2; D may be TRBD2 (5 bases). With 3 bases removed from V and 5 bases from J, the gap between germline ends came to 16 bases. CDR1 and CDR2 from the germline V gene are MGHRA and YSYEKL. The CDR3 runs 16 residues. CDR3 coding DNA: TGCGCCAGCAGCCACGGACGGACTGTGGTTACCGGGGAGCTGTTTTTT. The encoded protein is CASSHGRTVVTGELFF.

This clone is a singleton in its sample. The rearrangement uses TRBV30 and TRBJ2-5; D unresolved. Germline V gives CDR1 GTSNPN, CDR2 SVGIG (reference sequence). V shed 2 bases and J shed 7 bases, with 14 bases lying between them. This CDR3 is 13 amino acids long. CDR3 DNA sequence: TGTGCCTGGAGTCAACAGCTTGATGGGACCCAGTACTTC. It yields the protein CAWSQQLDGTQYF. Based on the CDR3 plus reference TRBV30 and TRBJ2-5, the full variable domain is SQTIHQWPATLVQPVGSPLSLECTVEGTSNPNLYWYRQAAGRGLQLLFYSVGIGQISSEVPQNLSASRPQDRQFILSSKKLLLSDSGFYLCAWSQQLDGTQYFGPGTRLLVL.